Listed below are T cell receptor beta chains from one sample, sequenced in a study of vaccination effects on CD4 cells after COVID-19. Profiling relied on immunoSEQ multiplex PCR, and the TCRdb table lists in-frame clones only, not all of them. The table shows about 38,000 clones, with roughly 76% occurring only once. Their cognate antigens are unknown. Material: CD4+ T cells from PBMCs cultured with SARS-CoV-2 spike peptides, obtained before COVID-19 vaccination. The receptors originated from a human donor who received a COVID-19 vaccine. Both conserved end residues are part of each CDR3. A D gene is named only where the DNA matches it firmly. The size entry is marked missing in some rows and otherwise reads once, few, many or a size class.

cdr3_aa: CASSRRGLAGGRIQETQYF; cdr3_nt: TGTGCCAGCAGTCGCAGGGGACTAGCGGGGGGCCGGATACAAGAGACCCAGTACTTC; j_call: TRBJ2-5; v_call: TRBV7-2; clone_size: NA; d_call: TRBD2
cdr3_aa: CASSIPTGTKNIQYF; cdr3_nt: TGTGCCAGTAGTATTCCGACAGGGACCAAAAACATTCAGTACTTC; j_call: TRBJ2-4; v_call: TRBV19; clone_size: NA; d_call: TRBD1
cdr3_aa: CASSLDRGQNTEAFF; cdr3_nt: TGTGCCAGCAGCTTAGACAGGGGGCAGAACACTGAAGCTTTCTTT; j_call: TRBJ1-1; v_call: TRBV7-9; clone_size: NA; d_call: TRBD1
cdr3_aa: CASSLDPQGELFF; cdr3_nt: TGTGCCAGCAGCTTAGATCCCCAAGGGGAGCTGTTTTTT; j_call: TRBJ2-2; v_call: TRBV11-2; clone_size: NA; d_call: NA
cdr3_aa: CASRGLAGGTDTQYF; cdr3_nt: TGCGCCAGCAGAGGCCTAGCGGGAGGCACAGATACGCAGTATTTT; j_call: TRBJ2-3; v_call: TRBV5-1; clone_size: NA; d_call: TRBD2
cdr3_aa: CASSPGGGYEQFF; cdr3_nt: TGTGCCAGCTCACCAGGGGGGGGCTATGAGCAGTTCTTC; j_call: TRBJ2-1; v_call: TRBV18; clone_size: NA; d_call: NA
cdr3_aa: CASSDTGGVETQYF; cdr3_nt: TGCGCCAGCAGTGACACCGGAGGGGTAGAGACCCAGTACTTC; j_call: TRBJ2-5; v_call: TRBV5-1; clone_size: NA; d_call: NA
cdr3_aa: CASSPTGGGGETQYF; cdr3_nt: TGCGCCAGCAGCCCGACAGGGGGGGGTGGAGAGACCCAGTACTTC; j_call: TRBJ2-5; v_call: TRBV5-1; clone_size: NA; d_call: TRBD1
cdr3_aa: CASTRQGGTGEAFF; cdr3_nt: TGTGCCAGTACAAGACAGGGGGGTACGGGTGAAGCTTTCTTT; j_call: TRBJ1-1; v_call: TRBV19; clone_size: NA; d_call: TRBD1
cdr3_aa: CASSTGTANTEAFF; cdr3_nt: TGCGCCAGCAGCACCGGGACAGCCAACACTGAAGCTTTCTTT; j_call: TRBJ1-1; v_call: TRBV5-1; clone_size: NA; d_call: TRBD1
cdr3_aa: CASSPLGGNTEAFF; cdr3_nt: TGTGCCAGCAGCCCTCTGGGAGGGAACACTGAAGCTTTCTTT; j_call: TRBJ1-1; v_call: TRBV3-1/TRBV3-2; clone_size: NA; d_call: NA
cdr3_aa: CASSRGGRTGELFF; cdr3_nt: TGTGCCAGTAGTCGGGGGGGGAGGACCGGGGAGCTGTTTTTT; j_call: TRBJ2-2; v_call: TRBV19; clone_size: NA; d_call: TRBD2
cdr3_aa: CASSRLSRTVNTEAFF; cdr3_nt: TGCGCCAGCAGCCGCCTCTCCAGGACAGTCAACACTGAAGCTTTCTTT; j_call: TRBJ1-1; v_call: TRBV4-1; clone_size: NA; d_call: NA
cdr3_aa: CASSSGPQNSYEQYF; cdr3_nt: TGTGCCAGCAGCTCGGGACCGCAAAACTCCTACGAGCAGTACTTC; j_call: TRBJ2-7; v_call: TRBV7-9; clone_size: once; d_call: NA
cdr3_aa: CAWITTPGAQYF; cdr3_nt: TGTGCCTGGATCACAACGCCGGGGGCCCAGTACTTC; j_call: TRBJ2-5; v_call: TRBV30; clone_size: NA; d_call: NA
cdr3_aa: CASTGGNTIYF; cdr3_nt: TGTGCCAGCACAGGTGGAAACACCATATATTTT; j_call: TRBJ1-3; v_call: TRBV2; clone_size: NA; d_call: NA
cdr3_aa: CASSQDAQGPYNEQFF; cdr3_nt: TGCGCCAGCAGCCAAGATGCCCAGGGCCCCTACAATGAGCAGTTCTTC; j_call: TRBJ2-1; v_call: TRBV4-3; clone_size: NA; d_call: NA
cdr3_aa: CASSQSGTGFTEAFF; cdr3_nt: TGTGCCAGCAGCCAGTCCGGGACAGGGTTCACTGAAGCTTTCTTT; j_call: TRBJ1-1; v_call: TRBV3-1/TRBV3-2; clone_size: NA; d_call: TRBD1
cdr3_aa: CASGSILNNEQFF; cdr3_nt: TGTGCCAGTGGGTCCATTCTAAACAATGAGCAGTTCTTC; j_call: TRBJ2-1; v_call: TRBV18; clone_size: NA; d_call: NA
cdr3_aa: CASRPGGTYGYTF; cdr3_nt: TGTGCCAGCAGGCCAGGGGGTACCTATGGCTACACCTTC; j_call: TRBJ1-2; v_call: TRBV28; clone_size: NA; d_call: TRBD1
cdr3_aa: CASSYRAYSSYNEQFF; cdr3_nt: TGTGCCAGCAGTTACAGGGCTTATAGCTCCTACAATGAGCAGTTCTTC; j_call: TRBJ2-1; v_call: TRBV6-5; clone_size: NA; d_call: NA
cdr3_aa: CASSVTAFSGNTIYF; cdr3_nt: TGTGCCAGCAGCGTAACGGCATTCTCTGGAAACACCATATATTTT; j_call: TRBJ1-3; v_call: TRBV9; clone_size: NA; d_call: NA
cdr3_aa: CASRPGAGPGNTIYF; cdr3_nt: TGTGCCAGCAGACCCGGCGCAGGTCCCGGAAACACCATATATTTT; j_call: TRBJ1-3; v_call: TRBV28; clone_size: NA; d_call: NA
cdr3_aa: CASSPPPGLEETQYF; cdr3_nt: TGTGCCAGCAGCCCGCCCCCGGGACTAGAAGAGACCCAGTACTTC; j_call: TRBJ2-5; v_call: TRBV3-1/TRBV3-2; clone_size: NA; d_call: TRBD2
cdr3_aa: CASSSLAGTYEQYF; cdr3_nt: TGTGCCAGCAGCTCCTTAGCGGGAACCTACGAGCAGTACTTC; j_call: TRBJ2-7; v_call: TRBV7-8; clone_size: few; d_call: TRBD2
cdr3_aa: CASSPGGRSYNEQFF; cdr3_nt: TGTGCCAGCAGCCCCGGAGGGAGGTCCTACAATGAGCAGTTCTTC; j_call: TRBJ2-1; v_call: TRBV7-2; clone_size: NA; d_call: NA
cdr3_aa: CASSLPYSNQPQHF; cdr3_nt: TGTGCCAGCAGTTTGCCTTATAGCAATCAGCCCCAGCATTTT; j_call: TRBJ1-5; v_call: TRBV28; clone_size: NA; d_call: NA
cdr3_aa: CASSSQGSNQPQHF; cdr3_nt: TGTGCCAGCAGCTCACAGGGAAGCAATCAGCCCCAGCATTTT; j_call: TRBJ1-5; v_call: TRBV7-4; clone_size: NA; d_call: NA
cdr3_aa: CASNPGLAGERQYF; cdr3_nt: TGTGCCAGCAATCCTGGACTAGCGGGGGAACGGCAGTACTTC; j_call: TRBJ2-7; v_call: TRBV6-5; clone_size: NA; d_call: TRBD2
cdr3_aa: CASSWDGKETQYF; cdr3_nt: TGTGCCAGCAGCTGGGACGGTAAAGAGACCCAGTACTTC; j_call: TRBJ2-5; v_call: TRBV6-5; clone_size: NA; d_call: NA
cdr3_aa: CASSYWESDTEAFF; cdr3_nt: TGTGCCAGCAGTTATTGGGAGTCAGACACTGAAGCTTTCTTT; j_call: TRBJ1-1; v_call: TRBV6-2/TRBV6-3; clone_size: NA; d_call: NA
cdr3_aa: CASSGGSAGAPYEQYF; cdr3_nt: TGTGCCAGTAGTGGGGGTTCGGCGGGGGCCCCCTACGAGCAGTACTTC; j_call: TRBJ2-7; v_call: TRBV19; clone_size: NA; d_call: NA
cdr3_aa: CASSPRTGSTEAFF; cdr3_nt: TGTGCCAGCAGCCCTCGGACAGGGTCGACTGAAGCTTTCTTT; j_call: TRBJ1-1; v_call: TRBV7-9; clone_size: few; d_call: TRBD1
cdr3_aa: CASSPTTGGSTNEKLFF; cdr3_nt: TGTGCCAGCAGCCCTACGACAGGGGGCTCTACTAATGAAAAACTGTTTTTT; j_call: TRBJ1-4; v_call: TRBV3-1/TRBV3-2; clone_size: NA; d_call: TRBD1
cdr3_aa: CASSLYRGPGNTIYF; cdr3_nt: TGTGCCAGCAGTTTATACAGGGGGCCGGGAAACACCATATATTTT; j_call: TRBJ1-3; v_call: TRBV27; clone_size: few; d_call: TRBD1
cdr3_aa: CASSRDSHNEQFF; cdr3_nt: TGTGCCAGTAGTCGCGACAGCCACAATGAGCAGTTCTTC; j_call: TRBJ2-1; v_call: TRBV19; clone_size: NA; d_call: NA
cdr3_aa: CSAGGNEQFF; cdr3_nt: TGCAGCGCCGGTGGCAATGAGCAGTTCTTC; j_call: TRBJ2-1; v_call: TRBV29-1; clone_size: NA; d_call: NA
cdr3_aa: CASTGGGQASLTYGYTF; cdr3_nt: TGTGCCAGCACGGGGGGGGGACAGGCGTCCCTTACCTATGGCTACACCTTC; j_call: TRBJ1-2; v_call: TRBV2; clone_size: NA; d_call: TRBD1
cdr3_aa: CASSFSGRAKNIQYF; cdr3_nt: TGTGCCAGCAGTTTTAGCGGGAGGGCCAAAAACATTCAGTACTTC; j_call: TRBJ2-4; v_call: TRBV28; clone_size: NA; d_call: TRBD2
cdr3_aa: CASSWGQGQPQHF; cdr3_nt: TGTGCCAGCAGTTGGGGGCAGGGTCAGCCCCAGCATTTT; j_call: TRBJ1-5; v_call: TRBV6-6; clone_size: NA; d_call: NA
cdr3_aa: CASSPSPQGMETQYF; cdr3_nt: TGTGCCAGCAGCCCCAGCCCTCAGGGTATGGAGACCCAGTACTTC; j_call: TRBJ2-5; v_call: TRBV7-3; clone_size: NA; d_call: NA
cdr3_aa: CASSLGTGGKNIQYF; cdr3_nt: TGTGCCAGCAGTTTAGGCACCGGGGGCAAAAACATTCAGTACTTC; j_call: TRBJ2-4; v_call: TRBV28; clone_size: NA; d_call: NA
cdr3_aa: CASSFRLAGADTQYF; cdr3_nt: TGTGCCAGCAGCTTCAGACTAGCGGGGGCGGATACGCAGTATTTT; j_call: TRBJ2-3; v_call: TRBV7-2; clone_size: NA; d_call: TRBD2
cdr3_aa: CASNSGRGETQYF; cdr3_nt: TGTGCCAGTAATTCGGGCAGGGGAGAGACCCAGTACTTC; j_call: TRBJ2-5; v_call: TRBV19; clone_size: NA; d_call: NA
cdr3_aa: CASSLGTGGGNEQFF; cdr3_nt: TGTGCCAGCAGTTTAGGGACAGGGGGCGGAAATGAGCAGTTCTTC; j_call: TRBJ2-1; v_call: TRBV27; clone_size: NA; d_call: TRBD1
cdr3_aa: CASEGTRDNEQFF; cdr3_nt: TGCGCCAGCGAGGGGACTAGGGACAATGAGCAGTTCTTC; j_call: TRBJ2-1; v_call: TRBV5-1; clone_size: NA; d_call: TRBD2
cdr3_aa: CASSLGGFKPDTQYF; cdr3_nt: TGTGCCAGCAGCTTAGGGGGGTTCAAGCCAGATACGCAGTATTTT; j_call: TRBJ2-3; v_call: TRBV7-2; clone_size: NA; d_call: NA
cdr3_aa: CASSRTGRTDTQYF; cdr3_nt: TGTGCCAGCAGCCGGACAGGGAGAACAGATACGCAGTATTTT; j_call: TRBJ2-3; v_call: TRBV11-1; clone_size: NA; d_call: TRBD1
cdr3_aa: CAGGPISSYNEQFF; cdr3_nt: TGTGCCGGGGGGCCGATAAGCTCCTACAATGAGCAGTTCTTC; j_call: TRBJ2-1; v_call: TRBV11-2; clone_size: NA; d_call: NA
cdr3_aa: CASSQNSGANVLTF; cdr3_nt: TGTGCCAGCAGCCAAAACTCTGGGGCCAACGTCCTGACTTTC; j_call: TRBJ2-6; v_call: TRBV4-2; clone_size: once; d_call: NA
cdr3_aa: CASSQERRGPQYF; cdr3_nt: TGTGCCAGCAGCCAAGAACGTAGAGGCCCCCAGTACTTC; j_call: TRBJ2-5; v_call: TRBV3-1/TRBV3-2; clone_size: NA; d_call: NA
cdr3_aa: CASSPGAGYEQYF; cdr3_nt: TGTGCCAGCTCACCAGGGGCGGGATACGAGCAGTACTTC; j_call: TRBJ2-7; v_call: TRBV18; clone_size: NA; d_call: NA
cdr3_aa: CASSQGLSYNSPLHF; cdr3_nt: TGTGCCAGCAGCCAAGGCCTCTCCTATAATTCACCCCTCCACTTT; j_call: TRBJ1-6; v_call: TRBV3-1/TRBV3-2; clone_size: NA; d_call: NA
cdr3_aa: CASSAQKNGGLAGINEQFF; cdr3_nt: TGTGCCAGCAGCGCCCAAAAGAATGGGGGACTAGCGGGTATTAATGAGCAGTTCTTC; j_call: TRBJ2-1; v_call: TRBV9; clone_size: NA; d_call: TRBD2
cdr3_aa: CASTPTWANNEKLFF; cdr3_nt: TGTGCCAGTACCCCCACCTGGGCAAACAATGAAAAACTGTTTTTT; j_call: TRBJ1-4; v_call: TRBV19; clone_size: NA; d_call: NA
cdr3_aa: CASSLRTSTDTQYF; cdr3_nt: TGTGCCAGCAGCCTTCGGACTTCCACAGATACGCAGTATTTT; j_call: TRBJ2-3; v_call: TRBV7-2; clone_size: NA; d_call: NA
cdr3_aa: CASSRAGVGQETQYF; cdr3_nt: TGTGCCAGCAGTAGGGCGGGAGTAGGACAAGAGACCCAGTACTTC; j_call: TRBJ2-5; v_call: TRBV28; clone_size: NA; d_call: TRBD2